This TCR beta chain was obtained from a study of shared clonotypes between healthy human individuals. Study-wide results and caveats: Collection of samples was limited to blood; tissue repertoires likely differ. Larger richness was generally estimated for naive than memory subsets.

Some clones are missing from TCRdb's copy, which holds only in-frame ones; the method was immunoSEQ multiplex PCR. The sample shows around 990,000 clones, approximately 80% of them seen only once. Germline values: CDR1 MDHEN, CDR2 SYDVKM. The CDR3 is 12 amino acids. The V end lost 10 bases, the J end lost 0 bases, and 9 bases lay between the germline ends. Turning to this clone: Its specificity is not known.

The sequence was obtained from a man in his late teens or twenties in good health. Some clones in this sample may be carry-over from other donors' samples. Sequencing was carried out using memory CD4+ T cells from PBMCs. The subset: CD45RA-negative fraction. This chain uses TRBV28 with TRBJ1-1; tentatively, D is TRBD1 (6 bases). This CDR3 is CAIGGLNTEAFF. DNA for the CDR3: TGTGCCATCGGGGGGCTGAACACTGAAGCTTTCTTT.